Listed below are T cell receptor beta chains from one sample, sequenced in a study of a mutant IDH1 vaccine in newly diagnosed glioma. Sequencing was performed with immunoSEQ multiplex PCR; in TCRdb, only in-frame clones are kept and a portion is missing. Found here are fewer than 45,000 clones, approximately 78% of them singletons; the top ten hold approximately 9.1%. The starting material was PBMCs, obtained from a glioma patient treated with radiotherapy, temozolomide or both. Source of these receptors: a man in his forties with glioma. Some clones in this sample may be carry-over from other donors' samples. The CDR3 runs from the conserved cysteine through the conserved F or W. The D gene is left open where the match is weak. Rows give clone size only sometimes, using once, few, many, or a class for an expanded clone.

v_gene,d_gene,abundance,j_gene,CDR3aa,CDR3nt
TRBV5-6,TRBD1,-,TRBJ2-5,CASSLGTGSVETQYF,TGTGCCAGCAGCTTGGGGACAGGTTCGGTAGAGACCCAGTACTTC
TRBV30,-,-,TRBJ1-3,CAWGTFGNTIYF,TGTGCCTGGGGGACCTTTGGAAACACCATATATTTT
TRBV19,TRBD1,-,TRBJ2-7,CASSMGQSGRYEQYF,TGTGCCAGTAGTATGGGACAGTCGGGACGCTACGAGCAGTACTTC
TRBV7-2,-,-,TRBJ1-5,CASSLVPSGPQHF,TGTGCCAGCAGCTTGGTTCCTTCGGGGCCCCAGCATTTT
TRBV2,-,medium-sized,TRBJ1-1,CASSEQGIEAFF,TGTGCCAGCAGTGAACAGGGGATTGAAGCTTTCTTT
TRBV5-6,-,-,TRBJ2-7,CASSFAISQGSYEQYF,TGTGCCAGCAGCTTTGCAATTAGTCAGGGGTCCTACGAGCAGTACTTC
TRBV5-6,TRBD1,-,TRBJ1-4,CASSKRRDRRRSNEKLFF,TGTGCCAGCAGCAAGCGCCGGGACAGGCGAAGGTCTAATGAAAAACTGTTTTTT
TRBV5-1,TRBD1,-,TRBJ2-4,CASSGTDLAKNIQYF,TGCGCCAGCAGCGGGACAGACTTAGCCAAAAACATTCAGTACTTC
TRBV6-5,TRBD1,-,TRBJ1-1,CASSYTTGLGTEAFF,TGTGCCAGCAGTTATACGACAGGGTTGGGCACTGAAGCTTTCTTT
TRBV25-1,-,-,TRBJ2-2,CASSLQGIRGELFF,TGTGCCAGCAGCTTACAGGGTATCAGGGGGGAGCTGTTTTTT
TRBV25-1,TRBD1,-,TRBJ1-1,CASSERGPFVGTEAFF,TGTGCCAGCAGTGAAAGGGGGCCTTTTGTCGGCACTGAAGCTTTCTTT
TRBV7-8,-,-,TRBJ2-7,CASSSRNYEQYF,TGTGCCAGCAGCTCCCGCAACTACGAGCAGTACTTC
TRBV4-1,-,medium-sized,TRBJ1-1,CASSQDEGVGGTEAFF,TGCGCCAGCAGCCAAGATGAGGGGGTGGGGGGCACTGAAGCTTTCTTT
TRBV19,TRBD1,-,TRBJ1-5,CASSGQGAGNQPQHF,TGTGCCAGTAGTGGACAGGGGGCCGGCAATCAGCCCCAGCATTTT
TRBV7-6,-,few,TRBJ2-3,CASSRDQSTDTQYF,TGTGCCAGCAGCCGCGACCAAAGCACAGATACGCAGTATTTT
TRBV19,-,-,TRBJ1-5,CASSFRGNQPQHF,TGTGCCAGTAGTTTCCGCGGGAATCAGCCCCAGCATTTT